This TCR beta chain was sequenced during a study of cytomegalovirus exposure and HLA in healthy donors. Study-wide background: The approximately 120 validation repertoires and the 666 first-cohort repertoires shared a platform, a later analysis reported.

In germline, CDR1 is SQVTM, CDR2 ANQGSEA. J was trimmed by 3 bases and V by 7 bases; bases with no gene match: 12. The CDR3 loop spans 14 amino acids. The table came from immunoSEQ multiplex PCR; TCRdb's copy has only in-frame clones and leaves some out. The sample records 200,000 or so clones, approximately 90% being singletons. Findings of the study overall: As was reported, the classifier diagnosed cytomegalovirus status with high specificity and sensitivity. Listed as cytomegalovirus-associated were 150 to 200 TCR beta chains.

Comments on this clone: Antigen unknown.

The sequence was obtained from a woman between 18 and 29 years old in good health and CMV-seronegative. Sequenced material: PBMCs. This chain uses TRBV29-1 with TRBJ2-7; 7 bases line up with TRBD1. This chain's CDR3 is CSAYEPGQLYEQYF. In nucleotides, the CDR3 is TGCAGCGCCTATGAACCGGGACAGCTCTACGAGCAGTACTTC.